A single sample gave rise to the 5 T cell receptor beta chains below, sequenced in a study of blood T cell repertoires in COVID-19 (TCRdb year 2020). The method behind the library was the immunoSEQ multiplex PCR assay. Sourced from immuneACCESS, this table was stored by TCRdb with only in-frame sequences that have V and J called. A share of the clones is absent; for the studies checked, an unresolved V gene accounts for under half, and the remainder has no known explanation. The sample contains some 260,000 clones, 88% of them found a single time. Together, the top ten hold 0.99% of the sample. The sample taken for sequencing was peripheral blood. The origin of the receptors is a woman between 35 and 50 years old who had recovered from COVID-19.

The CDR3 protein is CASSVEAGRGEKLFF. The CDR3 region has the DNA TGTGCCAGCAGCGTAGAAGCAGGCCGGGGTGAAAAACTGTTTTTT. This sequence joins TRBV9 and TRBJ1-4, with D unresolved. The germline V gene encodes CDR1 SGDLS and CDR2 YYNGEE. Trimming took off 0 bases at V and 7 bases at J, with 13 bases between the two ends. This CDR3 comprises 15 residues.

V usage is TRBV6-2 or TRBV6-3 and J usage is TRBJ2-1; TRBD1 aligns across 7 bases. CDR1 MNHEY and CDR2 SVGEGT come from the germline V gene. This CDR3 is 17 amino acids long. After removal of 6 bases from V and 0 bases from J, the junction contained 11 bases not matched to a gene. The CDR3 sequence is CASSNPRGRASYNEQFF. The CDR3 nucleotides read TGTGCCAGCAGCAACCCGAGGGGGCGCGCCTCCTACAATGAGCAGTTCTTC.

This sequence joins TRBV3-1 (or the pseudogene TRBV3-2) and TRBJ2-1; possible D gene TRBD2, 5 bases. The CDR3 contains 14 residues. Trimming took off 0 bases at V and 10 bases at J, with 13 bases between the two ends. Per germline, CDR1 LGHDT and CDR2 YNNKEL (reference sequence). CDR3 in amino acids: CASSQDMAPGEQFF. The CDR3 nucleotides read TGTGCCAGCAGCCAAGATATGGCCCCGGGGGAGCAGTTCTTC.

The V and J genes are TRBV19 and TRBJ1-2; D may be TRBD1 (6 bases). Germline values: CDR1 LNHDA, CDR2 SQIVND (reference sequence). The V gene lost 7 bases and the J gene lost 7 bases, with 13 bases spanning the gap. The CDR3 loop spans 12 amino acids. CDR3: CASTKTGPGYTF. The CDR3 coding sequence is TGTGCCAGTACCAAAACAGGGCCTGGCTACACCTTC.

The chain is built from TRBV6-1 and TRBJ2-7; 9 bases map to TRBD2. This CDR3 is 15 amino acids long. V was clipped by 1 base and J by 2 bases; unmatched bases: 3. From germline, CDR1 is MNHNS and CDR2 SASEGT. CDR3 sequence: CASSEGVAGAYEQYV. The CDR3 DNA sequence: TGTGCCAGCAGTGAAGGGGTAGCGGGAGCCTACGAGCAGTACGTC.